The 13 T cell receptor beta chains given below trace back to one sample, sequenced in a study of molecular identifiers for immune sequencing clone quantification. Each CDR3 protein is one row after TCRdb ran MiXCR on the PCR reads. The sample lists nearly 20,000 distinct CDR3 sequences, about a fifth occurring once. Sequencing was done on a sample of naive CD8+ T cells from blood, with Jurkat cell RNA spiked in. The subset denotes: FACS-sorted CD8+CD4-CCR7+CD45RA+ naive T cells. All receptors come from a human donor in good health. Some libraries in this study had Jurkat cell RNA spiked in.

This chain uses TRBV10-3 with TRBJ2-7, with 8 nucleotides matching TRBD2. V shed 8 bases and J 6 bases; nucleotides not matched to a gene: 6. Per germline, CDR1 ENHRY and CDR2 SYGVKD. CDR3 length: 12 amino acids. CDR3 in DNA: TGTGCCATCGGAGCGGGAGACGGCGAGCAGTACTTC. Residues: CAIGAGDGEQYF.

By frequency in the sample, this clonotype is medium-sized. The chain is built from TRBV4-2 and TRBJ2-7; D ambiguous. This CDR3 region has 13 residues. V was pared by 0 bases and J by 2 bases, with 5 bases between. Germline V gives CDR1 LGHNA, CDR2 YNFKEQ. CDR3 sequence: CASSQDRPYEQYF. DNA of the CDR3: TGTGCCAGCAGCCAAGATCGCCCCTACGAGCAGTACTTC.

This clonotype was detected ten times or more. The V call is TRBV9, the J call TRBJ2-7; D is unclear. V shed 4 bases and J shed 2 bases, with 10 bases lying between them. This CDR3 has 13 amino acids. The germline CDR1 and CDR2 sequences are SGDLS and YYNGEE. The CDR3: CASSTDGAYEQYF. CDR3 bases: TGTGCCAGCAGCACAGACGGTGCCTACGAGCAGTACTTC.

V gene TRBV7-9 combines with J gene TRBJ2-7, with 8 bases matching TRBD1. The CDR3 totals 16 residues. Germline CDR1 and CDR2: SEHNR and FQNEAQ (reference sequence). With V trimmed by 0 bases and J by 4 bases, 8 bases remained unmatched. In DNA form, the CDR3 reads TGTGCCAGCAGCTTAGCGGGGACAGGTTCCGTGTACGAGCAGTACTTC. Translated: CASSLAGTGSVYEQYF.

This clonotype was detected a few times. V and J are TRBV6-1 and TRBJ2-1; possibly TRBD1 for D (5 bases). The CDR3 contains 15 residues. The V gene lost 3 bases and the J gene lost 7 bases, with 16 bases spanning the gap. The germline V gene has CDR1 MNHNS and CDR2 SASEGT. Written as DNA, the CDR3 is TGTGCCAGCAGTGAGGCTGTCCACAGGTTAAATGAGCAGTTCTTC. It specifies CASSEAVHRLNEQFF.

A word on this clonotype: Being one base from a much bigger clone, this may be a read error. The rearrangement joins TRBV7-6 to TRBJ2-1, with D perhaps matching TRBD2 (6 bases). Trimming removed 2 bases at V and 0 bases at J, with 17 bases between. CDR3 length: 18 amino acids. Germline loops: CDR1 SGHVS, CDR2 FNYEAQ. CDR3 in DNA: TGTGCCAGCAGCTTATTTAAGTGGGGGGTCAGCTCCTACAATGAGCAGTTCTTC. Encoded protein: CASSLFKWGVSSYNEQFF.

This clonotype was picked up many times. The chain joins TRBV7-9 to TRBJ2-5; maybe TRBD1 (5 bases). Germline V gene data show CDR1 as SEHNR and CDR2 as FQNEAQ (reference sequence). V was trimmed by 4 bases and J by 3 bases, leaving 18 bases between them. The CDR3 spans 16 residues. CDR3 loop: CASSSPSPAREETQYF. The DNA of the CDR3 is TGTGCCAGCAGCTCCCCGAGCCCCGCCAGGGAAGAGACCCAGTACTTC.

At least ten counts were recorded for this clonotype. The V gene is TRBV6-2 or TRBV6-3, the J gene TRBJ2-3; 8 bases fit TRBD1. With 6 bases clipped from V and 6 bases from J, the junction kept 11 bases outside the gene matches. The CDR3 is 15 amino acids. The germline V gene encodes CDR1 MNHEY and CDR2 SVGEGT. The CDR3 DNA sequence: TGTGCCAGCAGACGATTTGACAGGGGAACGGATACGCAGTATTTT. Translation: CASRRFDRGTDTQYF.

This clonotype has just a few counts. V and J are TRBV6-5 and TRBJ1-2; 8 nucleotides align to TRBD1. After removal of 6 bases from V and 0 bases from J, the junction contained 3 bases not matched to a gene. The CDR3 is 14 residues long. Per germline, CDR1 MNHEY and CDR2 SVGAGI. This CDR3 reads CASSWTGSNYGYTF. DNA for the CDR3: TGTGCCAGCAGCTGGACAGGGTCTAACTATGGCTACACCTTC.

This clonotype showed up many times. The chain combines TRBV5-1 with TRBJ2-5; the match to TRBD2 covers 7 bases. The V gene end was trimmed by 5 bases and the J gene end by 2 bases; junction bases not matched to a gene: 6. Per the germline V gene, CDR1 is SGHRS and CDR2 is YFSETQ. The CDR3 consists of 14 residues. CDR3 in DNA: TGCGCCAGCAGATCTCTAGCGGAGCAAGAGACCCAGTACTTC. Translation gives CASRSLAEQETQYF. Full variable domain (rest looked up from reference TRBV5-1 and TRBJ2-5): KAGVTQTPRYLIKTRGQQVTLSCSPISGHRSVSWYQQTPGQGLQFLFEYFSETQRNKGNFPGRFSGRQFSNSRSEMNVSTLELGDSALYLCASRSLAEQETQYFGPGTRLLVL.

The rearrangement links TRBV5-4 to TRBJ2-1; 7 bases are a match to TRBD1. Trimming at V came to 3 bases and at J to 16 bases, leaving 10 bases not matched to a gene. CDR1 is SGHNT and CDR2 is YYREEE in the germline V gene (reference sequence). The CDR3 consists of 12 residues. This CDR3 reads CASSSTGTVYFF. The CDR3 bases are TGTGCCAGCAGCTCTACCGGGACAGTCTATTTCTTC.

This clonotype was recorded at least ten times. V is TRBV28 and J is TRBJ2-2, with D possibly being TRBD1 (6 bases). The CDR3 runs to 13 residues. Per the germline V gene, CDR1 is MDHEN and CDR2 is SYDVKM. Trimming left V 3 bases short and J 8 bases short, with 10 bases between. The CDR3 spells CASSLGTFGELFF. CDR3 sequence (DNA): TGTGCCAGCAGTTTGGGGACATTTGGGGAGCTGTTTTTT.

This clonotype occurred once. The rearrangement links TRBV7-6 to TRBJ2-2, with 11 bases aligning to TRBD2. There are 17 residues in the CDR3. The germline gives CDR1 SGHVS, CDR2 FNYEAQ. V shed 1 base, J shed 6 bases, and the junction held 7 bases outside the gene matches. This chain's CDR3 is CASSLDLAGGVAGELFF. CDR3 in DNA: TGTGCCAGCAGCTTAGACCTAGCGGGGGGAGTTGCCGGGGAGCTGTTTTTT.